This T cell receptor (beta chain) was identified in a study of cytomegalovirus exposure and HLA in healthy donors. Findings and caveats of the study: An ancestry cluster, one associated with Asian ancestry, reportedly showed fewer N-insertions than the approximately 670-donor mean in a later analysis.

Per the germline V gene, CDR1 is SGHTA and CDR2 is FQGTGA. The CDR3 covers 16 residues. Deletions cut 8 bases from V and 1 base from J, with 19 bases between. Concerning this clone itself: Its antigen is undetermined.

Researchers ran the PCR with 60 Vbeta and 13 Jbeta primers. Original methodology: Later work found approximately 87 million unique TCR beta chains, with some 11 million shared. Sequencing was performed with immunoSEQ multiplex PCR; in TCRdb, only in-frame clones are kept and a portion is missing. V, J and clone size were drawn from that table, and D and trimming were deduced from the DNA. The top ten clones hold about 1.7% of a sample with 150,000 to 200,000 clones, roughly 73% of them seen once. The receptor was derived from a woman aged 25-40 years in good health and CMV-seronegative. V is TRBV7-3 and J is TRBJ2-3; TRBD2 is a possible D gene (7 bases). The sample was PBMCs. CDR3 in DNA: TGTGCCAGCGCCTTTTGGGGGGGGCAAGGCACAGATACGCAGTATTTT. Its protein product is CASAFWGGQGTDTQYF.